The next 26 T cell receptor beta chains were all read from a single sample in a study of T cell clonality in common variable immunodeficiency. Profiled with immunoSEQ multiplex PCR; TCRdb holds only in-frame clones, not every one. This sample carries about 60,000 clones, none of them present only once. Sequenced input: peripheral blood mononuclear cells. The receptors were gathered from a person between 18 and 69 years old in good health.

This clone was observed at least ten times. The read halts 3 residues ahead of the CDR3 end, with the missing end drawn from the germline J gene. The V gene is TRBV10-1, the J gene TRBJ2-3; 10 bases line up with TRBD2. Germline assignment: CDR1 WNHNN and CDR2 SYGVQD (reference sequence). The CDR3 contains 13 residues. Losses at the gene ends were 10 bases for V and 7 bases for J; bases not matched to a gene: 8. CDR3 DNA (partial): TGCGCCACTTCTAGCGGGAGCTTCCATACG. Residues: CATSSGSFHT. The entire CDR3 protein reads CATSSGSFHTQYF.

This clone was counted at least ten times. Read sequence stops 3 residues before the CDR3 end, and the germline J gene provides the missing end. This rearrangement joins TRBV7-6 to TRBJ1-3; D unclear. The length of the CDR3 is 16 residues. V gave up 2 bases and J gave up 0 bases, with 11 bases separating them. Germline loops: CDR1 SGHVS, CDR2 FNYEAQ. This chain's CDR3 is CASSLYMGDSGNTIYF. The DNA read from the CDR3 is TGTGCCAGCAGCTTATACATGGGCGACTCTGGAAACACC.

This clone was seen many times. The read comes to an end 3 residues before the CDR3 does, leaving the germline J gene to fill in the end. This sequence joins TRBV7-9 and TRBJ2-3; 11 nucleotides line up with TRBD2. CDR1 SEHNR and CDR2 FQNEAQ come from the germline V gene (reference sequence). V dropped 3 bases and J dropped 6; count of bases not matched to a gene: 2. The CDR3 is 14 residues long. The DNA read from the CDR3 is TGTGCCAGCAGCTTTAGCGGGGGGGCGGATACG. It codes for CASSFSGGADT. The CDR3 in full is CASSFSGGADTQYF.

This clone was counted many times. This CDR3 is CSAPPGVAGVNEQFF. CDR3 bases read: TGCAGTGCCCCCCCTGGGGTAGCGGGGGTCAATGAG. The chain is built from TRBV20-1 and TRBJ2-1, with TRBD2 matching over 9 bases. The read ends 3 residues shy of where the CDR3 ends; the end is completed using the germline J gene. This CDR3 is built from 15 residues. CDR1 and CDR2 (germline): DFQATT, SNEGSKA (reference sequence). V was clipped by 6 bases and J by 6 bases; unmatched bases: 12.

Many counts were recorded for this clone. The CDR3 extends 3 residues past the end of the read, so its final part is completed from the germline J gene. The V and J genes are TRBV20-1 and TRBJ1-1; D is ambiguous. The length of the CDR3 is 14 residues. Germline V gene lookup returns CDR1 DFQATT and CDR2 SNEGSKA (reference sequence). V dropped 5 bases and J dropped 6 bases, with 19 bases sitting between them. The CDR3 DNA, read in part, is TGCAGTGCTCCGAGGGCCCATCAAGGGCCTGAA. Residues: CSAPRAHQGPE. The CDR3, in full, reads CSAPRAHQGPEAFF.

At least ten counts were recorded for this clone. Read data end 3 residues before the CDR3 end; the end is taken from the germline J gene. V gene TRBV29-1 combines with J gene TRBJ2-1, with D hard to call. Trimming took 6 bases from V and 1 from J, leaving 16 bases between them. Per germline, CDR1 SQVTM and CDR2 ANQGSEA. The CDR3 runs 15 residues. The sequenced part of the CDR3 DNA is TGCAGCGTACTAAGCGCGGCAGAGTCCTACAATGAG. This encodes CSVLSAAESYNE. The whole CDR3 protein reads CSVLSAAESYNEQFF.

This clone was detected ten times or more. The read is 3 residues too short to cover the CDR3 end, so that end is filled in from the germline J gene. The chain is built from TRBV6-1 and TRBJ1-1, with D unclear. This CDR3 has 13 amino acids. Trimming pared 3 bases from V and 6 bases from J, leaving 11 bases between. The germline CDR1 and CDR2 sequences are MNHNS and SASEGT. Here the CDR3 reads CASSDPGVSEAFF. The covered CDR3 bases are TGTGCCAGCAGTGACCCGGGTGTGTCTGAA.

This clone was recorded at least ten times. The CDR3 goes on 3 residues after the read ends, and that part is filled in from the germline J gene. The chain employs TRBV2 and TRBJ2-1; TRBD1 matches at 8 bases. The CDR3 covers 12 residues. In germline, CDR1 is SNHLY, CDR2 FYNNEI. Unmatched junction bases numbered 6, after V lost 11 bases and J lost 6 bases. The part of the CDR3 DNA that was read is TGTGCCTGCGGACAGGGCGGCAATGAG. Its protein product is CACGQGGNE. The whole CDR3 is CACGQGGNEQFF.

At least ten counts were recorded for this clone. The CDR3 is cut off 3 residues early in the read; its end comes from the germline J gene. The chain employs TRBV5-6 and TRBJ2-7; 7 bases match TRBD2. Germline assignment: CDR1 SGHDT and CDR2 YYEEEE. The CDR3 has 14 amino acids. Losses at the gene ends were 4 bases for V and 5 bases for J; bases not matched to a gene: 9. The CDR3 region is CASSPIGGLNEQYF. CDR3 DNA, as far as it was read: TGTGCCAGCAGCCCGATCGGGGGGTTGAACGAG.

Many counts were recorded for this clone. The read comes to an end 3 residues before the CDR3 does, leaving the germline J gene to fill in the end. The rearrangement uses TRBV7-8 and TRBJ1-2, with D possibly TRBD1 on 6 matching bases. Looked up from germline, CDR1 is SGHVS and CDR2 is FQNEAQ. This CDR3 has 13 residues. Incomplete CDR3 DNA: TGTGCCAGCAGCCCCCGACAGGATTCAGGC. Translating gives CASSPRQDSG. The complete CDR3 reads CASSPRQDSGYTF.

This clone was seen repeatedly, ten times or more. The read comes to an end 3 residues before the CDR3 does, leaving the germline J gene to fill in the end. The V call is TRBV19, the J call TRBJ2-5, with TRBD1 identical over 9 bases. This CDR3 has 13 amino acids. The germline gives CDR1 LNHDA, CDR2 SQIVND (reference sequence). V shed 8 bases, J shed 3 bases, and the junction held 4 bases outside the gene matches. The DNA read from the CDR3 is TGTGCCAGTTCTCGGGACAGGGAAGAGACC. It is translated as CASSRDREET. The entire CDR3 protein is CASSRDREETQYF.

This clone was picked up a small number of times. The CDR3 end is not reached by the read, which stops 3 residues before it; the germline J gene fills it in. The V gene is TRBV5-1, the J gene TRBJ1-2; D remains ambiguous. The CDR3 is 15 residues long. Germline-derived CDR1 and CDR2 are SGHRS and YFSETQ. The ends were cut back, 0 bases at V and 4 bases at J, with 13 bases in the middle. Here the CDR3 reads CASSLDFGQVYGYTF. The sequenced CDR3 bases are TGCGCCAGCAGCTTGGACTTTGGGCAGGTCTATGGC.

This clone was recorded at least ten times. The read comes to an end 3 residues before the CDR3 does, leaving the germline J gene to fill in the end. The rearrangement joins TRBV27 to TRBJ1-4; 10 bases match TRBD1. The CDR3 runs to 16 residues. Germline V gives CDR1 MNHEY, CDR2 SMNVEV (reference sequence). Trimming cost V 6 bases and J 2 bases; bases outside gene matches: 6. CDR3 in amino acids: CASRRQGAGTNEKLFF. Incomplete CDR3 DNA: TGTGCCAGCAGAAGACAGGGGGCTGGGACTAATGAAAAA.

This clone was observed at least ten times. The read comes to an end 3 residues before the CDR3 does, leaving the germline J gene to fill in the end. V gene TRBV11-2 combines with J gene TRBJ2-5; D not resolved. The CDR3 has 14 amino acids. CDR1 is SGHAT, CDR2 FQNNGV, per germline. The sequenced part of the CDR3 DNA is TGTGCCAGCAGCTTTTCGCCAGGCCTGGAAACC. Amino acid sequence: CASSFSPGLET. The whole CDR3 protein is CASSFSPGLETQYF.

At least ten counts were recorded for this clone. The read terminates 3 residues ahead of where the CDR3 ends, so the germline J gene completes it. The rearrangement uses TRBV7-8 and TRBJ2-5, with D possibly TRBD1 on 6 matching bases. With 5 bases removed from V and 5 bases from J, the gap between germline ends came to 15 bases. The CDR3 sequence is 14 residues long. Germline CDR1 SGHVS, CDR2 FQNEAQ. The sequenced part of the CDR3 DNA is TGTGCCAGCAGCCCAACCACAGGGCGGGAGACC. Translating gives CASSPTTGRET. The full CDR3 protein is CASSPTTGRETQYF.

This clone came up many times. The read falls 3 residues short of the CDR3 end, and the missing part is taken from the germline J gene. This chain links TRBV19 with TRBJ2-2; 7 nucleotides line up with TRBD1. The CDR3 totals 18 residues. Germline CDR1 reads LNHDA; CDR2 reads SQIVND (reference sequence). Germline trimming cut 3 bases from V and 3 bases from J; bases unmatched to any gene: 13. CDR3 sequence: CASSMAGVGTADTGELFF. CDR3 bases read: TGTGCCAGTAGTATGGCCGGCGTTGGGACAGCAGACACCGGGGAG.

This clone occurred many times. The covered CDR3 bases are TGTGCCAGCAGCTCTTCAGTGAACACTGAA. It encodes CASSSSVNTE. The CDR3, in full, reads CASSSSVNTEAFF. This chain links TRBV11-2 with TRBJ1-1; D not resolved. The read ends 3 residues before the CDR3 terminus; that terminus is restored from the germline J gene. Trimming stripped 4 bases from V and 0 bases from J, with 6 bases between. CDR1 SGHAT and CDR2 FQNNGV come from the germline V gene. The CDR3 has 13 amino acids. The whole variable domain, filled in from reference TRBV11-2 and TRBJ1-1, reads EAGVAQSPRYKIIEKRQSVAFWCNPISGHATLYWYQQILGQGPKLLIQFQNNGVVDDSQLPKDRFSAERLKGVDSTLKIQPAKLEDSAVYLCASSSSVNTEAFFGQGTRLTVV.

This clone was recorded at least ten times. CDR3 sequence reads: CASSIDPQGTNEKLFF. CDR3 DNA, as far as it was read: TGTGCCAGTAGTATAGATCCTCAGGGGACTAATGAAAAA. V usage is TRBV19 and J usage is TRBJ1-4; possible D gene TRBD1, 6 bases. Read sequence stops 3 residues before the CDR3 end, and the germline J gene provides the missing end. The germline CDR1 and CDR2 sequences are LNHDA and SQIVND (reference sequence). The length of the CDR3 is 16 residues. V gave up 0 bases and J gave up 2 bases, with 10 bases separating them.

This clone was seen ten or more times. The read falls 3 residues short of the CDR3 end, and the missing part is taken from the germline J gene. This chain uses TRBV20-1 with TRBJ2-1, with TRBD1 as a possible D gene (5 bases). Germline V CDR1 and CDR2: DFQATT, SNEGSKA (reference sequence). This CDR3 has 16 residues. V dropped 1 base and J dropped 0 bases, with 13 bases sitting between them. Partial CDR3 DNA: TGCAGTGCTAGAGCCCAGGGCCACATCTCCTACAATGAG. Amino acids: CSARAQGHISYNE. The CDR3 in its entirety is CSARAQGHISYNEQFF.

This clone was detected many times. The same CDR3 can be traced to other DNA sequences in this sample. The covered CDR3 bases are TGTGCCAGCAGTGAAGCCGGGGGGGGCAATCAGCCC. It specifies CASSEAGGGNQP. The complete CDR3 sequence is CASSEAGGGNQPQHF. V gene TRBV6-1 combines with J gene TRBJ1-5; TRBD1 might be the D (5 bases). The DNA ends 3 residues before the CDR3 does, and the rest of the CDR3 is filled in from the germline J gene. Germline V gives CDR1 MNHNS, CDR2 SASEGT. CDR3 length: 15 amino acids. The V gene lost 0 bases and the J gene lost 2 bases, with 8 bases spanning the gap.

This clone was seen many times. The read falls 3 residues short of the CDR3 end, and the missing part is taken from the germline J gene. The rearrangement joins TRBV5-1 to TRBJ2-1, with D possibly TRBD1 on 6 matching bases. V was clipped by 6 bases and J by 4 bases, with 11 bases between them. The CDR3 loop spans 13 amino acids. Germline V CDR1 and CDR2: SGHRS, YFSETQ. The CDR3 protein is CASKEGGYNEQFF. The DNA read from the CDR3 is TGCGCCAGCAAGGAAGGGGGATACAATGAG.

This clone was counted many times. The sequence runs out 3 residues before the end of the CDR3; the remainder is reconstructed from the germline J gene. The V and J genes are TRBV20-1 and TRBJ2-7; D is undetermined. The CDR3 runs to 12 residues. With 3 bases removed from V and 2 bases from J, the gap between germline ends came to 8 bases. Germline values: CDR1 DFQATT, CDR2 SNEGSKA (reference sequence). The part of the CDR3 DNA that was read is TGCAGTGCTAGCACGGTTGCCTACGAG. As protein: CSASTVAYE. The full CDR3 sequence reads CSASTVAYEQYF.

This clone was detected ten times or more. The CDR3 goes on 3 residues after the read ends, and that part is filled in from the germline J gene. The chain combines TRBV19 with TRBJ1-6, with D uncertain. Trimming pared 3 bases from V and 10 bases from J, leaving 16 bases between. Germline V CDR1 and CDR2: LNHDA, SQIVND (reference sequence). The CDR3 loop spans 15 amino acids. The CDR3 bases that were read are TGTGCCAGTAGTATCGCAGGTCGACGTGGGTCACCC. This gives the protein CASSIAGRRGSP. The entire CDR3 is CASSIAGRRGSPLHF.

As to this clone: The CDR3 is cut off 3 residues early in the read; its end comes from the germline J gene. This chain connects TRBV5-3 to TRBJ2-7, with D perhaps TRBD1 (6 bases). TRBV5-3 is classed as an ORF, of uncertain function. There are 14 residues in the CDR3. V was clipped by 4 bases and J by 2 bases, with 13 bases between them. CDR3 sequence reads: CARSLQQGPYEQYF. CDR3 bases read: TGTGCCAGAAGCCTCCAACAGGGACCCTACGAG.

In the case of this clone: Read data end 3 residues before the CDR3 end; the end is taken from the germline J gene. The chain is built from TRBV11-2 and TRBJ2-5, with 10 bases that match TRBD2. The CDR3 has 15 amino acids. The germline gives CDR1 SGHAT, CDR2 FQNNGV. Trimming at V came to 6 bases and at J to 5 bases, leaving 9 bases not matched to a gene. The covered CDR3 bases are TGTGCCAGCAGTTGGACTAGCGGTAGCAAGGAGACC. Translating gives CASSWTSGSKET. The full CDR3 is CASSWTSGSKETQYF. The full variable domain, in which reference TRBV11-2 and TRBJ2-5 provide the parts outside the CDR3, is EAGVAQSPRYKIIEKRQSVAFWCNPISGHATLYWYQQILGQGPKLLIQFQNNGVVDDSQLPKDRFSAERLKGVDSTLKIQPAKLEDSAVYLCASSWTSGSKETQYFGPGTRLLVL.

The sample holds many counts of this clone. The CDR3 end lies 3 residues beyond the end of the read and is filled in from the germline J gene. The chain combines TRBV7-9 with TRBJ1-1; maybe TRBD1 (6 bases). Per germline, CDR1 SEHNR and CDR2 FQNEAQ (reference sequence). The V end was cut by 5 bases, the J end by 4 bases, with 17 bases between. The CDR3 consists of 15 residues. Incomplete CDR3 DNA: TGTGCCAGCAGCCCTCTCACAGGGATGAGCACTGAA. Translating it yields CASSPLTGMSTE. The CDR3 reads in full as CASSPLTGMSTEAFF.